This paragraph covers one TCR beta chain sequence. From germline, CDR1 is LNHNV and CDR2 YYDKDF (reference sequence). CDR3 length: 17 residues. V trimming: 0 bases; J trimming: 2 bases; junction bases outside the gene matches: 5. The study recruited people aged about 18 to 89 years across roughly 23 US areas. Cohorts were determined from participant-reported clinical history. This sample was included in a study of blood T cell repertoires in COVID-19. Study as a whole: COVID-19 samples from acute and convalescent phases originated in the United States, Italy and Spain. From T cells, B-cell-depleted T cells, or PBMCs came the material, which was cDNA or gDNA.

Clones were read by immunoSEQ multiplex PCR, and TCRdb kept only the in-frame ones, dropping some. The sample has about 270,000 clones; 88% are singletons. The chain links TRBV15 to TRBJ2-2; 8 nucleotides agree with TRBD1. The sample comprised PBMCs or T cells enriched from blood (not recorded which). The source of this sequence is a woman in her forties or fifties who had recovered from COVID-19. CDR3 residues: CATSREGRGLNTGELFF. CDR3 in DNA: TGTGCCACCAGCAGAGAAGGCAGGGGGCTTAACACCGGGGAGCTGTTTTTT.